The 26 T cell receptor beta chains in this list originate from one sample, sequenced in a study of cytomegalovirus exposure and HLA in healthy donors. 60 Vbeta and 13 Jbeta primers were used in PCR. TCRdb keeps only in-frame clones here, not all; method: immunoSEQ multiplex PCR. This sample has about 150,000 clones; approximately 79% occur once, and the top ten carry approximately 0.66%. Sequencing was carried out using PBMCs. These receptors came from a male donor in good health and CMV-seronegative.

The J gene is TRBJ1-2, the V gene TRBV7-8; D gene uncertain. CDR3 length equals 13 residues. With 7 bases removed from V and 5 bases from J, the gap between germline ends came to 14 bases. Germline lookup yields CDR1 SGHVS and CDR2 FQNEAQ. DNA of the CDR3: TGTGCCAGCACCCTCCGGGAAGGGTATGGCTACACCTTC. Translation: CASTLREGYGYTF. The full variable domain, rest sourced from reference TRBV7-8 and TRBJ1-2, is GAGVSQSPRYKVAKRGQDVALRCDPISGHVSLFWYQQALGQGPEFLTYFQNEAQLDKSGLPSDRFFAERPEGSVSTLKIQRTQQEDSAVYLCASTLREGYGYTFGSGTRLTVV.

The rearrangement uses TRBV5-1 and TRBJ2-7, with TRBD2 identical over 7 bases. Germline CDR1 is SGHRS and CDR2 is YFSETQ. The CDR3 spans 13 residues. V lost 4 bases to trimming and J lost 3 bases; unmatched junction nucleotides: 4. The CDR3 loop is CASSPSGIYEQYF. Here the CDR3 DNA reads TGCGCCAGCAGCCCCAGCGGGATCTACGAGCAGTACTTC.

This chain uses TRBV4-2 with TRBJ2-1; D may be TRBD2 (6 bases). Germline CDR1 reads LGHNA; CDR2 reads YNFKEQ. The V end was cut by 3 bases, the J end by 2 bases, with 11 bases between. The CDR3 length is 15 residues. The CDR3 spells CASSQQAGPYNEQFF. DNA for the CDR3: TGTGCCAGCAGCCAGCAAGCGGGCCCCTACAATGAGCAGTTCTTC.

The chain has TRBV5-6 and TRBJ1-2, with 10 bases lining up with TRBD1. The V gene end was trimmed by 1 base and the J gene end by 6 bases; junction bases not matched to a gene: 3. Germline lookup yields CDR1 SGHDT and CDR2 YYEEEE. The CDR3 spans 14 residues. In DNA form, the CDR3 reads TGTGCCAGCAGCTTGAGGGACAGGGGCCATGGCTACACCTTC. Protein sequence: CASSLRDRGHGYTF.

The J gene is TRBJ2-5, the V gene TRBV2, with 7 bases aligning to TRBD1. V lost 8 bases to trimming and J lost 4 bases; unmatched junction nucleotides: 4. This CDR3 has 12 residues. In germline, CDR1 is SNHLY, CDR2 FYNNEI. CDR3 amino acids: CASQTGLETQYF. The CDR3 region has the DNA TGTGCCAGCCAGACAGGGTTAGAGACCCAGTACTTC.

This sequence joins TRBV2 and TRBJ2-3; weak D call: TRBD2 (7 bases). Germline loops: CDR1 SNHLY, CDR2 FYNNEI. The CDR3 is 15 amino acids. V lost 5 bases and J 0 bases, leaving 12 bases between the germline ends. The CDR3 is CASSIRGGSTDTQYF. In nucleotides, the CDR3 is TGTGCCAGCAGTATCAGGGGAGGGAGCACAGATACGCAGTATTTT.

J is TRBJ1-1 and V is TRBV27, with TRBD1 as a possible D gene (6 bases). With 6 bases removed from V and 1 base from J, the gap between germline ends came to 15 bases. Germline V gene sequence: CDR1 MNHEY, CDR2 SMNVEV (reference sequence). The CDR3 totals 15 residues. Written as DNA, the CDR3 is TGTGCCAGCAGCCCTCGGCGGGGGCCGAACACTGAAGCTTTCTTT. It translates to CASSPRRGPNTEAFF.

CDR3 DNA: TGTGCCAGCAGTTTATATCGGGTTAACGGGGAGCTGTTTTTT. Translating gives CASSLYRVNGELFF. The rearrangement joins TRBV27 to TRBJ2-2; the D is unclear. CDR3 length: 14 residues. CDR1 is MNHEY and CDR2 is SMNVEV in the germline V gene (reference sequence). Trimming took off 1 base at V and 7 bases at J, with 10 bases between the two ends.

V gene TRBV19 combines with J gene TRBJ1-1; D is uncertain. The CDR3 spans 16 residues. V lost 7 bases to trimming and J lost 3 bases, with 21 bases between them. Germline values: CDR1 LNHDA, CDR2 SQIVND (reference sequence). The CDR3 coding sequence is TGTGCCAGTACCCCCCGATTGCCACGGAGGGACACTGAAGCTTTCTTT. Residues: CASTPRLPRRDTEAFF. The full variable domain, in which reference TRBV19 and TRBJ1-1 provide the parts outside the CDR3, is DGGITQSPKYLFRKEGQNVTLSCEQNLNHDAMYWYRQDPGQGLRLIYYSQIVNDFQKGDIAEGYSVSREKKESFPLTVTSAQKNPTAFYLCASTPRLPRRDTEAFFGQGTRLTVV.

This clone appeared a few times. The V gene is TRBV9, the J gene TRBJ1-3; D remains unclear. Germline V CDR1 and CDR2: SGDLS, YYNGEE. The CDR3 is made up of 16 amino acids. The V end was cut by 3 bases, the J end by 0 bases, with 13 bases between. The CDR3 spells CASSAEGLLSGNTIYF. CDR3 coding DNA: TGTGCCAGCAGCGCGGAGGGTCTTCTCTCTGGAAACACCATATATTTT.

This chain uses TRBV29-1 with TRBJ1-2; TRBD1 matches at 10 bases. From germline, CDR1 is SQVTM and CDR2 ANQGSEA. The V gene end was trimmed by 5 bases and the J gene end by 6 bases; junction bases not matched to a gene: 9. This CDR3 is built from 14 residues. The CDR3 region is CSVSSTGQGNGYTF. The CDR3 DNA reads TGCAGCGTTTCCTCAACGGGACAGGGGAATGGCTACACCTTC.

The V call is TRBV7-6, the J call TRBJ1-5; 8 bases fit TRBD1. Germline CDR1 is SGHVS and CDR2 is FNYEAQ. There are 14 residues in the CDR3. The ends lost 5 bases at V and 3 bases at J; junction bases unmatched: 3. CDR3 in amino acids: CASSATGVNQPQHF. The CDR3, as DNA: TGTGCCAGCAGCGCGACAGGGGTCAATCAGCCCCAGCATTTT.

CDR3 bases: TGCGCCAGCAGCCTCGGGACTAGCGGGAGCACAGATACGCAGTATTTT. It codes for CASSLGTSGSTDTQYF. The rearrangement links TRBV4-1 to TRBJ2-3; 12 bases are a match to TRBD2. The germline gives CDR1 MGHRA, CDR2 YSYEKL. With 4 bases clipped from V and 0 bases from J, the junction kept 2 bases outside the gene matches. The length of the CDR3 is 16 residues.

The sample holds a few counts of this clone. The V and J genes are TRBV5-4 and TRBJ1-6, with TRBD1 as a possible D gene (6 bases). The V gene lost 5 bases and the J gene lost 4 bases, with 10 bases spanning the gap. The CDR3 has 14 residues. Per the germline V gene, CDR1 is SGHNT and CDR2 is YYREEE (reference sequence). CDR3 sequence reads: CASRPDRYNSPLHF. The CDR3 nucleotides are TGTGCCAGCAGACCGGACAGATATAATTCACCCCTCCACTTT.

V and J are TRBV5-6 and TRBJ2-7; 10 nucleotides match TRBD1. The V gene end was trimmed by 2 bases and the J gene end by 6 bases; junction bases not matched to a gene: 5. Germline lookup yields CDR1 SGHDT and CDR2 YYEEEE. This CDR3 comprises 14 residues. The CDR3 DNA reads as TGTGCCAGCAGCTTTGGGACAGGGGTAGGCGAGCAGTACTTC. Residues: CASSFGTGVGEQYF.

The chain recombines TRBV4-3 with TRBJ2-5; tentative D call: TRBD1 (5 bases). The J call may be faulty, since TRBJ2-7 better matches the DNA end. CDR1 is LGHNA, CDR2 YSLEER, per germline. The CDR3 covers 16 residues. CDR3 sequence (DNA): TGCGCCAGCAGCCAAGAATATACGACAGTCACCTACGAGCAGTACTTC. Residues: CASSQEYTTVTYEQYF.

This chain links TRBV29-1 with TRBJ1-1, with TRBD1 matching over 7 bases. The CDR3 sequence is 13 residues long. Germline-derived CDR1 and CDR2 are SQVTM and ANQGSEA. V dropped 7 bases and J dropped 1; count of bases not matched to a gene: 6. The chain's CDR3 is CSAGWTGNTEAFF. CDR3 nucleotide sequence: TGCAGCGCGGGATGGACAGGGAACACTGAAGCTTTCTTT.

The CDR3 DNA follows: TGTGCCAGCAGTTCGTTTAGCAATCAGCCCCAGCATTTT. Translation gives CASSSFSNQPQHF. The gene calls are TRBV27 and TRBJ1-5; no clear D gene. This CDR3 comprises 13 residues. Trimming took off 4 bases at V and 0 bases at J, with 4 bases between the two ends. Looked up from germline, CDR1 is MNHEY and CDR2 is SMNVEV (reference sequence).

This chain links TRBV7-6 with TRBJ1-1; TRBD1 might be the D (6 bases). V lost 5 bases, J lost 4 bases, and 17 bases lay in between. The CDR3 is 15 residues long. From germline, CDR1 is SGHVS and CDR2 FNYEAQ. The CDR3 spells CASSQSRGQGTEAFF. CDR3 nucleotide sequence: TGTGCCAGCAGCCAATCCAGGGGCCAGGGCACTGAAGCTTTCTTT.

This chain joins TRBV11-3 and TRBJ2-1; possible D gene TRBD1, 5 bases. V was pared by 6 bases and J by 2 bases, with 14 bases between. Germline CDR1 SGHNT, CDR2 YENEEA. The CDR3 extends over 15 amino acids. CDR3 amino acids: CASREFPTAYNEQFF. CDR3 sequence (DNA): TGTGCCAGCAGAGAATTCCCGACAGCCTACAATGAGCAGTTCTTC.

The chain is built from TRBV5-1 and TRBJ2-7; maybe TRBD1 (5 bases). Germline CDR1 and CDR2: SGHRS and YFSETQ. The CDR3 consists of 15 residues. V was cut by 0 bases and J by 1 base, with 11 bases left in between. CDR3 in DNA: TGCGCCAGCAGCTTGGTCCAGGGAATATCCTACGAGCAGTACTTC. Encoded protein: CASSLVQGISYEQYF.

The rearrangement joins TRBV23-1 to TRBJ2-5; D uncertain. TRBV23-1 falls under the ORF class, with uncertain function. The V and J ends lost 7 bases and 5 bases respectively, with 8 bases between them. The CDR3 length is 11 residues. CDR3 coding DNA: TGCGCCAGCACCCCGGGTGAGACCCAGTACTTC. This sequence encodes CASTPGETQYF.

This chain uses TRBV7-9 with TRBJ2-3; TRBD2 is a possible D gene (5 bases). Germline V gene sequence: CDR1 SEHNR, CDR2 FQNEAQ (reference sequence). V was cut by 7 bases and J by 0 bases, with 14 bases left in between. CDR3 length equals 15 residues. CDR3 sequence: CASTSRGSSTDTQYF. DNA for the CDR3: TGTGCCAGCACCAGCCGGGGATCTAGCACAGATACGCAGTATTTT.

This clone came up many times. The rearrangement links TRBV6-4 to TRBJ2-3, with 9 nucleotides matching TRBD2. The CDR3 is 16 residues long. Germline trimming cut 0 bases from V and 2 bases from J; bases unmatched to any gene: 3. Germline assignment: CDR1 MRHNA and CDR2 SNTAGT. The CDR3 is CASSDSTSGATDTQYF. CDR3 DNA: TGTGCCAGCAGTGACTCGACTAGCGGAGCCACAGATACGCAGTATTTT.

CDR3 nucleotides: TGTGCCAGCTCACCAAAGCGGGAGTGGTACAATGAGCAGTTCTTC. This codes for CASSPKREWYNEQFF. The chain employs TRBV18 and TRBJ2-1; 8 bases agree with TRBD2. The length of the CDR3 is 15 residues. CDR1 and CDR2 from the germline V gene are KGHSH and LQKENI. Trimming removed 2 bases from V and 4 bases from J; junction bases left unmatched: 4.

This clone was seen a handful of times. CDR3 residues: CASSLGLRNGELFF. The CDR3 DNA reads TGTGCCAGCAGCTTGGGACTAAGGAACGGGGAGCTGTTTTTT. The chain carries TRBV7-2 and TRBJ2-2; 7 bases line up with TRBD2. Germline V gene data show CDR1 as SGHTA and CDR2 as FQGNSA. Trimming cost V 3 bases and J 7 bases; bases outside gene matches: 5. This CDR3 has 14 amino acids.